The 14 T cell receptor beta chains below come from one sample, sequenced in a study of T cells in localized non-small cell lung cancer. Using immunoSEQ multiplex PCR, the repertoire was profiled, and TCRdb retains in-frame clones only, with some absent. This table has fewer than 90,000 clones, around four fifths appearing once. Sequencing was performed on peripheral blood, taken before any cancer treatment. Every receptor here comes from a man aged 35-75 years with stage I lung adenocarcinoma.

This rearrangement joins TRBV27 to TRBJ2-1, with D maybe TRBD2 (5 bases). Germline-derived CDR1 and CDR2 are MNHEY and SMNVEV (reference sequence). Between the trimmed V and J ends, which lost 4 bases and 8 bases, there was a span of 9 bases. The CDR3 spans 12 residues. CDR3 bases: TGTGCCAGCAGTTCGGAGGCCTATGAGCAGTTCTTC. Its protein is CASSSEAYEQFF.

This clone is a singleton in its sample. The chain couples TRBV7-9 to TRBJ1-2, with D maybe TRBD1 (6 bases). From germline, CDR1 is SEHNR and CDR2 FQNEAQ (reference sequence). Trimming removed 5 bases from V and 8 bases from J, with 15 bases in between. The CDR3 spans 13 residues. The CDR3 bases are TGTGCCAGCAGCCTGGGACCAGGGGACGGCTACACCTTC. As protein: CASSLGPGDGYTF.

The chain carries TRBV7-9 and TRBJ1-3; maybe TRBD1 (5 bases). Trimming took 10 bases from V and 4 from J, leaving 17 bases between them. The germline gives CDR1 SEHNR, CDR2 FQNEAQ (reference sequence). This CDR3 region has 14 residues. CDR3 in DNA: TGTGCCAACACCCGGGAGGGGACGGGAAACACCATATATTTT. It is translated as CANTREGTGNTIYF.

The chain employs TRBV6-6 and TRBJ1-4; D not certain. The CDR3 is 15 amino acids. V was shortened by 0 bases and J by 3 bases, with 8 bases between the two germline ends. Germline V gene sequence: CDR1 MNHNY, CDR2 SVGAGI (reference sequence). This CDR3 reads CASSYSGFANEKLFF. CDR3 DNA: TGTGCCAGCAGTTACTCTGGGTTCGCTAATGAAAAACTGTTTTTT.

The chain links TRBV6-1 to TRBJ2-7; D uncertain. The CDR3 runs to 13 residues. The V and J ends lost 8 bases and 5 bases respectively, with 16 bases between them. Germline assignment: CDR1 MNHNS and CDR2 SASEGT. Written as DNA, the CDR3 is TGTGCCAGCCTATACATCGACGCCCACGAGCAGTACTTC. As protein: CASLYIDAHEQYF.

The chain combines TRBV10-2 with TRBJ2-7, with D unclear. Germline V gene lookup returns CDR1 WSHSY and CDR2 SAAADI. V dropped 8 bases and J dropped 3 bases, with 14 bases sitting between them. The CDR3 contains 13 residues. CDR3 region: CASRSGRNYEQYF. Written as DNA, the CDR3 is TGCGCCAGCCGGTCTGGACGGAACTACGAGCAGTACTTC.

CDR3 sequence: CASSVSWTDTQYF. CDR3 nucleotides: TGTGCCAGCAGTGTAAGTTGGACAGATACGCAGTATTTT. The V and J genes are TRBV2 and TRBJ2-3; D gene ambiguous. Trimming took off 4 bases at V and 3 bases at J, with 8 bases between the two ends. Germline CDR1 reads SNHLY; CDR2 reads FYNNEI. The CDR3 is 13 residues long.

The CDR3 is CASRRDGSSGNTIYF. CDR3 coding DNA: TGTGCCAGCAGGAGGGACGGTTCCTCTGGAAACACCATATATTTT. The chain has TRBV6-5 and TRBJ1-3; tentative D call: TRBD1 (5 bases). CDR3 length equals 15 residues. Trimming took off 6 bases at V and 0 bases at J, with 12 bases between the two ends. Germline V gives CDR1 MNHEY, CDR2 SVGAGI.

The chain is built from TRBV27 and TRBJ1-2; 9 bases align to TRBD1. Trimming at V came to 4 bases and at J to 4 bases, leaving 7 bases not matched to a gene. The CDR3 contains 15 residues. Germline V CDR1 and CDR2: MNHEY, SMNVEV (reference sequence). The CDR3 DNA is TGTGCCAGCAGTTCGACAGGGGGGCGCGTCTATGGCTACACCTTC. Translating gives CASSSTGGRVYGYTF.

This chain uses TRBV30 with TRBJ1-1; a weak D match, TRBD1 (5 bases). CDR3 length equals 15 residues. V dropped 1 base and J dropped 10 bases, with 22 bases sitting between them. Germline CDR1 reads GTSNPN; CDR2 reads SVGIG (reference sequence). The CDR3 DNA reads TGTGCCTGGAGTGGGGCGGGCAGCAAGGGACCGGGAGCTTTCTTT. It codes for CAWSGAGSKGPGAFF.

V gene TRBV4-3 combines with J gene TRBJ2-2; a possible D gene is TRBD1 (5 bases). Trimming removed 1 base at V and 0 bases at J, with 9 bases between. This CDR3 has 16 amino acids. Germline loops: CDR1 LGHNA, CDR2 YSLEER. CDR3 nucleotides: TGCGCCAGCAGCCAAGGACAGATCGCGAACACCGGGGAGCTGTTTTTT. It specifies CASSQGQIANTGELFF.

The V and J genes are TRBV5-1 and TRBJ2-3; 14 nucleotides line up with TRBD2. The V gene's germline CDR1 is SGHRS and CDR2 YFSETQ. The CDR3 has 17 residues. Losses at the gene ends were 3 bases for V and 6 bases for J; bases not matched to a gene: 9. The CDR3 DNA follows: TGCGCCAGCAGCTCAGGGACTAGCGGGAGTAGGACGGATACGCAGTATTTT. It is translated as CASSSGTSGSRTDTQYF.

The chain combines TRBV5-1 with TRBJ1-5; tentatively, D is TRBD1 (5 bases). There are 15 residues in the CDR3. Trimming stripped 0 bases from V and 0 bases from J, with 7 bases between. The germline V gene encodes CDR1 SGHRS and CDR2 YFSETQ. CDR3 protein: CASSLVGDSNQPQHF. The DNA for the CDR3 is TGCGCCAGCAGCTTGGTAGGGGATAGCAATCAGCCCCAGCATTTT.

As regards this clone: One end of the junction is discordant with germline, which a read error may explain. This rearrangement joins TRBV2 to TRBJ1-2, with TRBD1 matching over 9 bases. Germline CDR1 and CDR2: SNHLY and FYNNEI. The CDR3 has 14 amino acids. Here the CDR3 reads CASTEFGQGNGYTF. Here the CDR3 DNA reads TGTGCCAGCACTGAATTTGGACAGGGGAATGGCTACACCTTC.